The rows below give T cell receptor beta chains drawn from one sample of a study of response to subunit inactivated influenza vaccine. Each CDR3 protein gets one entry after TCRdb re-called the RT-PCR reads with MiXCR. Here the sample spans about 780,000 distinct CDR3 sequences, roughly 20% being singletons. The source material was PBMCs from blood, sampled roughly 5 days after vaccination. These receptors originate from a man aged 50-60 years who received an inactivated influenza vaccine. Each CDR3 is given with its conserved first and last residue. D genes are given only for firm matches. Expanded clones get a size class; other rows say once, few or many, or leave the size out.

V	J	size	D	DNA	CDR3
TRBV10-3	TRBJ2-7	.	.	TGTGCCATCAGTGAGGTGGGGGTGGCTAGCTGGGATGGATACGAGCAGTACTTC	CAISEVGVASWDGYEQYF
TRBV5-1	TRBJ1-2	.	.	TGCGCCAGCAGCCACGGGGATAACTATGGCTACACCTTC	CASSHGDNYGYTF
TRBV15	TRBJ2-2	.	TRBD2	TGTGCCACCAGCAGAGGACTAGCGGGAGGGCCTAACACCGGGGAGCTGTTTTTT	CATSRGLAGGPNTGELFF
TRBV20-1	TRBJ1-1	few	TRBD1	TGCAGTGCGTCCGCTAAAATGACAGGGAGGTCTGAAGCTTTCTTT	CSASAKMTGRSEAFF
TRBV7-2	TRBJ1-2	many	.	TGTGCCAGCAGCCCCTTAAACAAGAATAACTATGGCTACACCTTC	CASSPLNKNNYGYTF
TRBV3-1	TRBJ2-3	.	.	TGTGCCAGCAGCCCCTGGCAGTCCAGCACAGATACGCAGTATTTT	CASSPWQSSTDTQYF
TRBV7-2	TRBJ2-1	few	.	TGTGCCAGCAGCGCCCACAATGAGCAGTTCTTC	CASSAHNEQFF
TRBV7-6	TRBJ1-2	.	TRBD1	TGTGCCAGCAGCTTAGGTTCTGGACAGGGGGCGAACTATGGCTACACCTTC	CASSLGSGQGANYGYTF
TRBV6-2/TRBV6-3	TRBJ2-5	.	TRBD2	TGTGCCAGCAGTCGGCTAGCGGGAGGTCGAGAGACCCAGTACTTC	CASSRLAGGRETQYF
TRBV7-2	TRBJ2-7	.	TRBD2	TGTGCCAGCAGCTTAGCGGCTTCTAGCGGGTCGTACGAGCAGTACTTC	CASSLAASSGSYEQYF
TRBV27	TRBJ2-6	.	TRBD2	TGTGCCAGCAGTTTGACCAGGCTGACTAGCGGGGTTACAGGGGCCAACGTCCTGACTTTC	CASSLTRLTSGVTGANVLTF
TRBV5-1	TRBJ2-5	.	.	TGCGCCAGCAGCGCGCAGGGGGCGCGGGGGAAAGAGACCCAGTACTTC	CASSAQGARGKETQYF
TRBV5-5	TRBJ2-5	few	TRBD1	TGTGCCAGCAGCCGATCGGGACAGGCCTCGGAGACCCAGTACTTC	CASSRSGQASETQYF
TRBV20-1	TRBJ1-2	.	TRBD1	TGCAGTGCTAGAGATCCCGGACAGGGATTGGGAGGCTACACCTTC	CSARDPGQGLGGYTF
TRBV27	TRBJ2-7	.	.	TGTGCCAGCAGTTTATCCGGGGGCGCCGGATTCTACGAGCAGTACTTC	CASSLSGGAGFYEQYF
TRBV5-3	TRBJ2-2	.	TRBD1	TGTGCCTGTCAAGCTTTGGGTCGAACAGGGGGCACCGGGGAGCTGTTTTTT	CACQALGRTGGTGELFF
TRBV12-3/TRBV12-4	TRBJ1-6	.	.	TGTGCCAGCAGCTCAATCGGGACACTGCGTTCACCCCTCCACTTT	CASSSIGTLRSPLHF
TRBV12-3/TRBV12-4	TRBJ2-7	.	.	TGTGCCAGCAATGCAGACAGCTACGAGCAGTACTTC	CASNADSYEQYF
TRBV7-6	TRBJ2-7	.	TRBD2	TGTGCCAGCAGCTCGGGACTAGCGGGGGGCGGCGAGCAGTACTTC	CASSSGLAGGGEQYF
TRBV10-3	TRBJ2-7	.	.	TGTGCCATCAGTGAAAGGGTAGATTACGAGCAGTACTTC	CAISERVDYEQYF
TRBV20-1	TRBJ2-5	many	TRBD1	TGCAGTGCTAGACCCCTGCGACAGGGGCAAGAGACCCAGTACTTC	CSARPLRQGQETQYF
TRBV5-1	TRBJ2-5	few	.	TGCGCCAGCAGCTGGGACTTGGCGGGGACCCAGTACTTC	CASSWDLAGTQYF
TRBV6-5	TRBJ2-7	many	.	TGTGCCAGCAGTTACCAGGACAGCTACGAGCAGTACTTC	CASSYQDSYEQYF
TRBV5-8	TRBJ1-2	.	.	TGTGCCAGCAGCTTGGAAACAGGATGGCGTGGCTACACCTTC	CASSLETGWRGYTF
TRBV2	TRBJ1-1	many	TRBD1	TGTGCCAGCAGAGAGGACAGGGGGGGAACTGAAGCTTTCTTT	CASREDRGGTEAFF
TRBV20-1	TRBJ2-3	.	TRBD1	TGCAGTGCTAGGGGACAGGGGAACTTGCGTTCTAGCACAGATACGCAGTATTTT	CSARGQGNLRSSTDTQYF
TRBV12-3/TRBV12-4	TRBJ2-1	few	TRBD1	TGTGCCAGCAGTCCGCCGGACAGGGTGGTATCCGATGAGCAGTTCTTC	CASSPPDRVVSDEQFF
TRBV2	TRBJ2-7	few	.	TGTGCCAGCAGGGAAGACGGTAGCTCCTACGAGCAGTACTTC	CASREDGSSYEQYF
TRBV20-1	TRBJ2-1	few	TRBD2	TGCAGTGCTAGAGAGCGGGGGGGCAATGAGCAGTTCTTC	CSARERGGNEQFF
TRBV10-3	TRBJ1-1	few	.	TGTGCCATCAGTAGCAGGGGCACTGAAGCTTTCTTT	CAISSRGTEAFF
TRBV4-2	TRBJ2-3	few	.	TGTGCCAGCAGCCAAGACCTCTCCCTCGGCACAGATACGCAGTATTTT	CASSQDLSLGTDTQYF
TRBV20-1	TRBJ2-3	few	TRBD2	TGCAGTGCTATCCGGGGGGGGCGCGACACAGATACGCAGTATTTT	CSAIRGGRDTDTQYF
TRBV7-2	TRBJ2-1	few	.	TGTGCCAGCAGCTTAGTCGAATGGCATGAGCAGTTCTTC	CASSLVEWHEQFF
TRBV11-1	TRBJ2-1	few	TRBD2	TGTGCCAGCAGCTTAGGGGAGGGCAATGAGCAGTTCTTC	CASSLGEGNEQFF
TRBV20-1	TRBJ2-2	.	.	TGCAGTGCTAGGGGGGGGTCCCCTGAGCAGGGGTCGGCCGGGGAGCTGTTTTTT	CSARGGSPEQGSAGELFF
TRBV29-1	TRBJ2-1	many	TRBD2	TGCAGCGTTGAGTTGAGGCGGGAGTGGAATGAGCAGTTCTTC	CSVELRREWNEQFF
TRBV10-3	TRBJ2-7	.	TRBD2	TGTGCCATCAGTGAGGGTCCACCCGGGGCGGGGGACGAGCAGTACTTC	CAISEGPPGAGDEQYF
TRBV4-2	TRBJ2-3	many	.	TGTGCCAGCAGCCAGACTGGACCCGCAGATACGCAGTATTTT	CASSQTGPADTQYF
TRBV20-1	TRBJ2-1	.	TRBD2	TGCAGTGTACCCGGGCTAGCGGGAAGCAATGAGCAGTTCTTC	CSVPGLAGSNEQFF
TRBV5-1	TRBJ1-2	few	.	TGCGCCAGCAGCTTGGAACCCAACGCAAGACGGAGAGATGGCTACACCTTC	CASSLEPNARRRDGYTF
TRBV27	TRBJ2-7	.	.	TGTGCCAGCAGTTTGCTATCAACCTACGAGCAGTACTTC	CASSLLSTYEQYF
TRBV5-1	TRBJ2-1	.	TRBD2	TGCGCCAGCAGCTTTCAGCGGGGAGGCGATGAGCAGTTCTTC	CASSFQRGGDEQFF
TRBV5-1	TRBJ2-5	few	.	TGCGCCAGCAGCCCCGGACGGAACCAAGAGACCCAGTACTTC	CASSPGRNQETQYF
TRBV2	TRBJ2-7	.	.	TGTGCCAGCAGGGAAGCCAGACAGAGAACCTACGAGCAGTACTTC	CASREARQRTYEQYF
TRBV27	TRBJ2-7	few	TRBD2	TGTGCCAGCAGACCCGGGGGGGGTAACCACGAGCAGTACTTC	CASRPGGGNHEQYF
TRBV7-2	TRBJ2-1	few	TRBD2	TGTGCCAGCAGCTTAGCCCGCGCTAGCGGGAGACTCAATGAGCAGTTCTTC	CASSLARASGRLNEQFF
TRBV7-8	TRBJ1-5	.	.	TGTGCCAGCAGCCATGGGAGGAACCAGCCCCAGCATTTT	CASSHGRNQPQHF
TRBV12-3/TRBV12-4	TRBJ1-1	.	.	TGTGCCAGCAGTTCTTCCTGGTTCGCTGAAGCTTTCTTT	CASSSSWFAEAFF
TRBV12-3/TRBV12-4	TRBJ2-7	.	.	TGTGCCAGCAGTTTAGCGGTTCGGGCGGGCTACGAGCAGTACTTC	CASSLAVRAGYEQYF
TRBV12-3/TRBV12-4	TRBJ1-1	few	TRBD1	TGTGCCAGCAGGTTCACAGGGGGCACTGAAGCTTTCTTT	CASRFTGGTEAFF
TRBV24-1	TRBJ2-3	.	.	TGTGCCACCGGAACTGGGGATACGCAGTATTTT	CATGTGDTQYF